The 27 T cell receptor beta chains given below trace back to one sample, sequenced in a study of blood T cell repertoires in COVID-19. Profiled with immunoSEQ multiplex PCR; TCRdb holds only in-frame clones, not every one. Of roughly 130,000 clones listed, 70% to 80% were seen once; the top ten hold about 15%. The specimen was peripheral blood. The receptors were sampled from a man in his fifties with acute or convalescent COVID-19.

The chain combines TRBV30 with TRBJ2-2, with TRBD1 matching 8 bases. Trimming at V came to 6 bases and at J to 2 bases, leaving 5 bases not matched to a gene. The CDR3 is 14 amino acids. The germline V gene has CDR1 GTSNPN and CDR2 SVGIG (reference sequence). CDR3 DNA: TGTGCCTGCCACGCAGGGGGCAACACCGGGGAGCTGTTTTTT. Translated, it gives CACHAGGNTGELFF.

The chain uses TRBV10-2 and TRBJ2-6; 9 bases are a match to TRBD1. From germline, CDR1 is WSHSY and CDR2 SAAADI. The CDR3 has 17 residues. V shed 4 bases, J shed 3 bases, and the junction held 7 bases outside the gene matches. The CDR3 DNA follows: TGCGCCAGCAGTGTGCAACAGGGGGCGGGTGGGGCCAACGTCCTGACTTTC. Translating it yields CASSVQQGAGGANVLTF.

The chain uses TRBV5-5 and TRBJ2-2; 9 nucleotides match TRBD2. Looked up from germline, CDR1 is SGHKS and CDR2 is YYEKEE (reference sequence). V was clipped by 4 bases and J by 2 bases; unmatched bases: 6. The CDR3 extends over 16 amino acids. In nucleotides, the CDR3 is TGTGCCAGCAGCGCCATTAGCGGGGGTAACACCGGGGAGCTGTTTTTT. It codes for CASSAISGGNTGELFF.

In its sample, this clone was seen many times. The chain uses TRBV24-1 and TRBJ2-5; D gene unclear. The CDR3 loop spans 13 amino acids. Trimming took 5 bases from V and 4 from J, leaving 10 bases between them. Germline CDR1 and CDR2: KGHDR and SFDVKD. The CDR3 coding sequence is TGTGCCACCAGTGGGCTAGATGCAGAGACCCAGTACTTC. Protein sequence: CATSGLDAETQYF.

This clone appeared a few times. J is TRBJ2-6 and V is TRBV5-4; tentative D call: TRBD2 (5 bases). Per germline, CDR1 SGHNT and CDR2 YYREEE (reference sequence). Trimming left V 7 bases short and J 2 bases short, with 13 bases between. There are 15 residues in the CDR3. Here the CDR3 reads CASSPQAAGANVLTF. The DNA for the CDR3 is TGTGCCAGCTCCCCCCAAGCGGCTGGGGCCAACGTCCTGACTTTC. Based on the CDR3 plus reference TRBV5-4 and TRBJ2-6, the full variable domain is ETGVTQSPTHLIKTRGQQVTLRCSSQSGHNTVSWYQQALGQGPQFIFQYYREEENGRGNFPPRFSGLQFPNYSSELNVNALELDDSALYLCASSPQAAGANVLTFGAGSRLTVL.

The chain couples TRBV5-1 to TRBJ2-2; D not certain. The CDR3 spans 14 residues. The V end was cut by 4 bases, the J end by 0 bases, with 7 bases between. The V gene's germline CDR1 is SGHRS and CDR2 YFSETQ. CDR3 in amino acids: CASSPTANTGELFF. Here the CDR3 DNA reads TGCGCCAGCAGCCCTACAGCGAACACCGGGGAGCTGTTTTTT.

The chain employs TRBV10-3 and TRBJ2-1; 8 positions match TRBD2. V was clipped by 4 bases and J by 6 bases; unmatched bases: 8. The CDR3 has 15 residues. Germline values: CDR1 ENHRY, CDR2 SYGVKD. CDR3 DNA: TGTGCCATCAGTGGGGGACTAGAAGAGTCCAATGAGCAGTTCTTC. This translates into CAISGGLEESNEQFF.

This clone came up a few times. This chain uses TRBV30 with TRBJ1-3; D is undetermined. V was trimmed by 4 bases and J by 2 bases, leaving 18 bases between them. Germline assignment: CDR1 GTSNPN and CDR2 SVGIG (reference sequence). This CDR3 has 16 residues. The CDR3: CAWKSRLQQAGNTIYF. The CDR3 DNA sequence: TGTGCCTGGAAATCCCGTCTTCAGCAGGCTGGAAACACCATATATTTT.

V gene TRBV6-1 combines with J gene TRBJ1-3; 8 bases line up with TRBD1. With V trimmed by 4 bases and J by 2 bases, 7 bases remained unmatched. CDR1 and CDR2 (germline): MNHNS, SASEGT. The length of the CDR3 is 16 residues. For the CDR3, the DNA is TGTGCCAGCAGTGCCGACAGGGGATTTACTGGAAACACCATATATTTT. Protein product: CASSADRGFTGNTIYF.

This clone has just a few counts. The gene calls are TRBV9 and TRBJ2-5; D call uncertain. The germline V gene has CDR1 SGDLS and CDR2 YYNGEE. The V end was cut by 6 bases, the J end by 1 base, with 19 bases between. This CDR3 region has 16 residues. DNA of the CDR3: TGTGCCAGCATCACCCCCAGGCTCACCTTCCAAGAGACCCAGTACTTC. Protein sequence: CASITPRLTFQETQYF.

This clone came up many times. CDR3: CASSLETDQPQHF. DNA for the CDR3: TGTGCCAGCAGCTTGGAAACAGATCAGCCCCAGCATTTT. The chain uses TRBV5-5 and TRBJ1-5; no firm D call. The V and J ends lost 0 bases and 5 bases respectively, with 6 bases between them. Per germline, CDR1 SGHKS and CDR2 YYEKEE (reference sequence). The CDR3 runs to 13 residues.

V is TRBV7-2 and J is TRBJ2-3, with 8 bases matching TRBD2. The CDR3 is 17 amino acids. J gave up 3 bases and V 4 bases, and 12 bases lay outside the gene matches. Germline loops: CDR1 SGHTA, CDR2 FQGNSA. CDR3 sequence reads: CASSSRGAGGATDTQYF. The CDR3 nucleotides read TGTGCCAGCAGCTCTAGAGGGGCGGGGGGAGCGACAGATACGCAGTATTTT.

This clone was observed a handful of times. The chain joins TRBV20-1 to TRBJ2-1; TRBD2 aligns across 11 bases. The V gene's germline CDR1 is DFQATT and CDR2 SNEGSKA (reference sequence). V dropped 3 bases and J dropped 13; count of bases not matched to a gene: 8. There are 13 residues in the CDR3. In DNA form, the CDR3 reads TGCAGTGCTAGTGTACTAGCGGGGGAGATACAGTTCTTC. Its translation is CSASVLAGEIQFF.

This clone occurred a few times. The rearrangement joins TRBV25-1 to TRBJ2-1; 7 bases agree with TRBD1. V trimming: 8 bases; J trimming: 4 bases; junction bases outside the gene matches: 8. CDR1 and CDR2 from the germline V gene are MGHDK and SYGVNS. The CDR3 consists of 14 residues. CDR3 amino acids: CASFRDSPYNEQFF. CDR3 in DNA: TGTGCCAGCTTCCGGGACAGTCCATACAATGAGCAGTTCTTC. Supplemented by reference TRBV25-1 and TRBJ2-1, the full variable domain reads EADIYQTPRYLVIGTGKKITLECSQTMGHDKMYWYQQDPGMELHLIHYSYGVNSTEKGDLSSESTVSRIRTEHFPLTLESARPSHTSQYLCASFRDSPYNEQFFGPGTRLTVL.

V usage is TRBV19 and J usage is TRBJ2-7; D is perhaps TRBD2 (6 bases). Trimming removed 1 base at V and 7 bases at J, with 8 bases between. Germline assignment: CDR1 LNHDA and CDR2 SQIVND (reference sequence). The CDR3 is 12 amino acids. CDR3 DNA: TGTGCCAGTAGTATAGGGGCGGGGGAGCAGTACTTC. This translates into CASSIGAGEQYF.

CDR3: CASSLDSTTYEQYF. The CDR3 bases are TGTGCCAGCAGCCTTGACAGTACCACCTACGAGCAGTACTTC. This chain connects TRBV5-6 to TRBJ2-7; D is possibly TRBD1 (5 bases). CDR3 length equals 14 residues. The germline gives CDR1 SGHDT, CDR2 YYEEEE. Deletions cut 4 bases from V and 2 bases from J, with 13 bases between.

V gene TRBV6-5 combines with J gene TRBJ2-3, with D possibly matching TRBD1 (6 bases). The CDR3 consists of 16 residues. Trimming cost V 0 bases and J 2 bases, with 12 bases left between them. Germline CDR1 and CDR2: MNHEY and SVGAGI. This CDR3 is CASSYSRDTITDTQYF. CDR3 DNA: TGTGCCAGCAGTTACTCGAGGGACACTATCACAGATACGCAGTATTTT.

The V call is TRBV23-1, the J call TRBJ2-7; D unresolved. Being an ORF, TRBV23-1 has a function that is uncertain. Trimming cost V 6 bases and J 5 bases, with 14 bases left between them. The CDR3 extends over 13 amino acids. The CDR3 DNA is TGCGCCAGCAGCAATACAGACAACCACGAGCAGTACGTC. This translates into CASSNTDNHEQYV.

The chain links TRBV11-3 to TRBJ1-6; the D is unclear. CDR3 length: 14 residues. Germline V CDR1 and CDR2: SGHNT, YENEEA. V lost 6 bases, J lost 9 bases, and 15 bases lay in between. The CDR3 DNA sequence: TGTGCCAGCAGTGTTTCCTCGAGAGGTTCACCCCTCCACTTT. Its translation: CASSVSSRGSPLHF.

This chain joins TRBV3-1 (or the pseudogene TRBV3-2) and TRBJ2-2; 10 bases line up with TRBD2. This CDR3 region has 16 residues. V was clipped by 5 bases and J by 4 bases; unmatched bases: 7. From germline, CDR1 is LGHDT and CDR2 YNNKEL (reference sequence). The CDR3 loop is CASSARLAGITGELFF. DNA for the CDR3: TGTGCCAGCAGCGCTCGACTAGCGGGCATCACCGGGGAGCTGTTTTTT.

V usage is TRBV5-5 and J usage is TRBJ1-3; tentative D call: TRBD1 (5 bases). From germline, CDR1 is SGHKS and CDR2 YYEKEE (reference sequence). Trimming removed 2 bases at V and 0 bases at J, with 9 bases between. This CDR3 contains 15 residues. The CDR3 here is CASSFRQSSGNTIYF. CDR3 bases: TGTGCCAGCAGCTTCCGACAGAGCTCTGGAAACACCATATATTTT.

V usage is TRBV5-4 and J usage is TRBJ2-3; 8 bases are a match to TRBD2. CDR3 size: 18 residues. After removal of 2 bases from V and 1 base from J, the junction contained 12 bases not matched to a gene. CDR1 and CDR2 (germline): SGHNT, YYREEE (reference sequence). For the CDR3, the DNA is TGTGCCAGCAGCTTCTCCCGAAGCGGGGGCCGGGGCACAGATACGCAGTATTTT. Translating it yields CASSFSRSGGRGTDTQYF.

The chain uses TRBV30 and TRBJ2-3; 8 bases line up with TRBD1. CDR3 length equals 10 residues. V shed 5 bases, J shed 15 bases, and the junction held 7 bases outside the gene matches. The V gene's germline CDR1 is GTSNPN and CDR2 SVGIG (reference sequence). CDR3 sequence: CAWGQGHAYF. The CDR3 coding sequence is TGTGCCTGGGGACAGGGCCATGCTTATTTT.

The chain uses TRBV10-3 and TRBJ2-1, with 7 bases matching TRBD2. This CDR3 is built from 15 residues. Germline V gene data show CDR1 as ENHRY and CDR2 as SYGVKD. The ends lost 0 bases at V and 7 bases at J; junction bases unmatched: 6. The CDR3, as DNA: TGTGCCATCAGTGAGTCGCGGAGGGAGGGGAATGAGCAGTTCTTC. Protein: CAISESRREGNEQFF.

V gene TRBV27 combines with J gene TRBJ1-1; possible D gene TRBD1, 5 bases. The CDR3 consists of 18 residues. V shed 4 bases and J shed 2 bases, with 23 bases lying between them. Germline V gene data show CDR1 as MNHEY and CDR2 as SMNVEV (reference sequence). The CDR3 region has the DNA TGTGCCAGCAGTTCCCGCCTAATGGGGCAGGGTATAAACACTGAAGCTTTCTTT. The encoded protein is CASSSRLMGQGINTEAFF.

This clone has a count of ten or more. The chain couples TRBV9 to TRBJ2-2, with D perhaps matching TRBD2 (5 bases). The CDR3 runs 13 residues. Germline V gives CDR1 SGDLS, CDR2 YYNGEE. The ends were cut back, 2 bases at V and 6 bases at J, with 8 bases in the middle. The CDR3: CASSVRDAGELFF. For the CDR3, the DNA is TGTGCCAGCAGCGTCCGGGATGCCGGGGAGCTGTTTTTT. Variable domain in full (rest from reference TRBV9 and TRBJ2-2): DSGVTQTPKHLITATGQRVTLRCSPRSGDLSVYWYQQSLDQGLQFLIQYYNGEERAKGNILERFSAQQFPDLHSELNLSSLELGDSALYFCASSVRDAGELFFGEGSRLTVL.

J is TRBJ1-2 and V is TRBV6-1; 7 bases align to TRBD1. Trimming removed 3 bases from V and 4 bases from J; junction bases left unmatched: 5. Germline V gene lookup returns CDR1 MNHNS and CDR2 SASEGT. The CDR3 extends over 14 amino acids. Written as DNA, the CDR3 is TGTGCCAGCAGTGAGGTCCGGGACAGCTATGGCTACACCTTC. Translated: CASSEVRDSYGYTF.